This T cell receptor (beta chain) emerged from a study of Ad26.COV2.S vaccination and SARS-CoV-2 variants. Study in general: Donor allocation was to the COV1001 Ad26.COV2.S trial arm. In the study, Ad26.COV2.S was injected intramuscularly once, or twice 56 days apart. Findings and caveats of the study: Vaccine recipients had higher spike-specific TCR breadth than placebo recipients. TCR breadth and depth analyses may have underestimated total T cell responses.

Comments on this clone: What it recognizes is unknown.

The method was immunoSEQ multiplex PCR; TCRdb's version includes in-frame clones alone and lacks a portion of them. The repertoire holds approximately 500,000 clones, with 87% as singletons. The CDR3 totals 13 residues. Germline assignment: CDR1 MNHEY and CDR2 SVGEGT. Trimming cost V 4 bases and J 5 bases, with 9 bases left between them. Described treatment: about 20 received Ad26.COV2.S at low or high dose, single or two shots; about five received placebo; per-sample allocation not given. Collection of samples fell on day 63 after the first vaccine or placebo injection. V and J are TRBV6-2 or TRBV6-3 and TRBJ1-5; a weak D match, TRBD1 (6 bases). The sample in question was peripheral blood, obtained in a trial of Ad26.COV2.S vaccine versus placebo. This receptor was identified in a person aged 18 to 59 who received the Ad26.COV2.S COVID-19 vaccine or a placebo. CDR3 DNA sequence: TGTGCCAGCAGTTTTGGGGGGCATCAGCCCCAGCATTTT. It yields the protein CASSFGGHQPQHF.